This T cell receptor beta chain was identified in a study of cytomegalovirus exposure and HLA in healthy donors. At the level of the study: The 90 to 150 validation repertoires, a later analysis reported, used the same platform as the approximately 700 first-cohort repertoires. General observations from the study: According to reports, the classifier identified cytomegalovirus status with high specificity and sensitivity. It was found in a later analysis that first-cohort TCR clusters tended to co-occur in the 130 or so validation repertoires.

Notes on this clone: What it binds is unknown.

The protocol was immunoSEQ multiplex PCR, while the TCRdb copy is restricted to in-frame clones and leaves out a portion. The sample lists about 150,000 clones; 90% to 95% were seen once. The donors belonged to the approximately 120-subject validation cohort, separate from the approximately 670-subject first cohort. V dropped 5 bases and J dropped 13; count of bases not matched to a gene: 11. Germline V CDR1 and CDR2: SEHNR, FQNEAQ (reference sequence). The CDR3 is made up of 14 amino acids. This chain uses TRBV7-9 with TRBJ2-6; 7 bases match TRBD1. The receptor comes from a man in his late teens or twenties in good health and CMV-seronegative. The sample consisted of PBMCs. The chain's CDR3 is CASSAGTDRGVLTF. CDR3 DNA sequence: TGTGCCAGCAGCGCCGGGACAGATCGAGGGGTCCTGACTTTC.